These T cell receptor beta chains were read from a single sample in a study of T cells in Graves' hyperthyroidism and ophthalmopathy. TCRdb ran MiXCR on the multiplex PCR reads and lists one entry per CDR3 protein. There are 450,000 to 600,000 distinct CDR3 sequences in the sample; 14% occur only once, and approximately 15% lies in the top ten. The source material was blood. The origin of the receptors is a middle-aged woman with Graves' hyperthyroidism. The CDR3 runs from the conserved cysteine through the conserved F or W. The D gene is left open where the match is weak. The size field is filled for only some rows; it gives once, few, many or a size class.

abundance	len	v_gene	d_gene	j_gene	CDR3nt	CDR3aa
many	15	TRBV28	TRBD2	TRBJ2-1	TGTGCCAGCAGTCGGGCGAGGGAGGGGTACAATGAGCAGTTCTTC	CASSRAREGYNEQFF
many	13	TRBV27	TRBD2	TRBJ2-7	TGTGCCAGCAGGTTCACACCAGCGGGGGAGCAGTACTTC	CASRFTPAGEQYF
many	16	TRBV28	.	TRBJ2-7	TGTGCCAGCAGTGATCGCTTGGGGCAAAGCTCCTACGAGCAGTACTTC	CASSDRLGQSSYEQYF
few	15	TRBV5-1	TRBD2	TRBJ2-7	TGCGCCAGCAGCTTGAGACTAGCGGGGGCCTACGAGCAGTACTTC	CASSLRLAGAYEQYF
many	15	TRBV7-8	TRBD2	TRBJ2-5	TGTGCCAGCAGCTTAGGGACTAGCGGAAAAGAGACCCAGTACTTC	CASSLGTSGKETQYF
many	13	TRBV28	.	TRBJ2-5	TGTGCCAGCAGTTTAACAGCAGAAGAGACCCAGTACTTC	CASSLTAEETQYF
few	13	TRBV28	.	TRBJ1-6	TGTGCCAGCAGGGGCCAGGGTGGGTCACCCCTCCACTTT	CASRGQGGSPLHF
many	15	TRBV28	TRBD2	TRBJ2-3	TGTGCCAGCAGTTTGCCTAGCGGAAACACAGATACGCAGTATTTT	CASSLPSGNTDTQYF
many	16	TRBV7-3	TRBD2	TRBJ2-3	TGTGCCAGCAGCTTAGGGCTAGCGGGAGGGCCAGATACGCAGTATTTT	CASSLGLAGGPDTQYF
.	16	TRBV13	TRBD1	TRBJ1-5	TGTGCCAGCAGCCTCGGAACACTGACAGGGGAACAGCCCCAGCATTTT	CASSLGTLTGEQPQHF
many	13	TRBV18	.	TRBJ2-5	TGTGCCAGCTCACCGGACGTGGGGGAGACCCAGTACTTC	CASSPDVGETQYF
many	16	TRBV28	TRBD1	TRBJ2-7	TGTGCCAGCAGTCCCACAGGGGGAGTCCGATCCTACGAGCAGTACTTC	CASSPTGGVRSYEQYF